These T cell receptor beta chains were read from a single sample in a study of sequential checkpoint blockade in melanoma. Profiled with immunoSEQ multiplex PCR; TCRdb holds only in-frame clones, not every one. The table records approximately 10,000 clones, roughly four fifths of them present only once. Sequenced here: CD8+ T cells sorted from blood (inferred from file names), sampled from a patient given nivolumab and ipilimumab in sequence. These receptors were obtained from a human donor with melanoma. Both conserved end residues are part of each CDR3. The order of the fields is clone size, V gene, J gene, D gene, CDR3 protein, CDR3 DNA. The D gene is left open where the match is weak. Rows give clone size only sometimes, using once, few, many, or a class for an expanded clone.

abundance: few; v_gene: TRBV4-1; j_gene: TRBJ2-3; d_gene: TRBD2; CDR3aa: CASSPRAGGAATDTQYF; CDR3nt: TGCGCCAGCAGCCCCCGGGCGGGGGGGGCGGCCACAGATACGCAGTATTTT
abundance: .; v_gene: TRBV5-6; j_gene: TRBJ1-5; d_gene: TRBD1; CDR3aa: CASSRDRINQPQHF; CDR3nt: TGTGCCAGCAGCCGGGACAGGATAAATCAGCCCCAGCATTTT
abundance: few; v_gene: TRBV2; j_gene: TRBJ1-1; d_gene: .; CDR3aa: CASSPRVNTEAFF; CDR3nt: TGTGCCAGCAGTCCTCGCGTGAACACTGAAGCTTTCTTT
abundance: once; v_gene: TRBV9; j_gene: TRBJ1-1; d_gene: .; CDR3aa: CASSLLPPSSTEAFF; CDR3nt: TGTGCCAGCAGCCTACTACCTCCCTCGTCCACTGAAGCTTTCTTT
abundance: .; v_gene: TRBV7-6; j_gene: TRBJ1-4; d_gene: TRBD1; CDR3aa: CASSLAFGTEDEKLFF; CDR3nt: TGTGCCAGCAGCTTAGCGTTCGGGACAGAGGATGAAAAACTGTTTTTT
abundance: .; v_gene: TRBV4-1; j_gene: TRBJ1-1; d_gene: .; CDR3aa: CASSLSSSGGMGNTEAFF; CDR3nt: TGCGCCAGCAGCCTAAGTTCCTCTGGGGGGATGGGAAACACTGAAGCTTTCTTT
abundance: .; v_gene: TRBV7-9; j_gene: TRBJ1-1; d_gene: TRBD1; CDR3aa: CASSLAQGAAAEAFF; CDR3nt: TGTGCCAGCAGCTTAGCTCAGGGGGCAGCGGCTGAAGCTTTCTTT
abundance: medium-sized; v_gene: TRBV6-1; j_gene: TRBJ2-7; d_gene: .; CDR3aa: CASSAGTLYEQYF; CDR3nt: TGTGCCAGCAGTGCCGGGACACTTTACGAGCAGTACTTC
abundance: .; v_gene: TRBV9; j_gene: TRBJ1-2; d_gene: TRBD1; CDR3aa: CASSSPLQGASGGYGYTF; CDR3nt: TGTGCCAGCAGCTCCCCCTTACAGGGGGCTAGTGGAGGGTATGGCTACACCTTC
abundance: .; v_gene: TRBV9; j_gene: TRBJ1-2; d_gene: TRBD1; CDR3aa: CASSVEGDDRGGYGYTF; CDR3nt: TGTGCCAGCAGCGTAGAGGGGGACGACAGGGGCGGCTATGGCTACACCTTC
abundance: .; v_gene: TRBV4-2; j_gene: TRBJ2-3; d_gene: .; CDR3aa: CASSQDLGGGTDTQYF; CDR3nt: TGTGCCAGCAGCCAAGATTTAGGGGGGGGCACAGATACGCAGTATTTT
abundance: .; v_gene: TRBV27; j_gene: TRBJ2-3; d_gene: .; CDR3aa: CASSFRVRDTQYF; CDR3nt: TGTGCCAGCAGTTTTCGGGTCAGAGATACGCAGTATTTT
abundance: once; v_gene: TRBV15; j_gene: TRBJ2-5; d_gene: TRBD1; CDR3aa: CATSREDRVGETQYF; CDR3nt: TGTGCCACCAGCAGAGAAGACAGGGTCGGAGAGACCCAGTACTTC
abundance: .; v_gene: TRBV27; j_gene: TRBJ2-1; d_gene: TRBD1; CDR3aa: CASSWGRGSNEQFF; CDR3nt: TGTGCCAGCAGTTGGGGCAGGGGGAGCAATGAGCAGTTCTTC
abundance: few; v_gene: TRBV7-9; j_gene: TRBJ1-2; d_gene: .; CDR3aa: CASSPLNTGVYGYTF; CDR3nt: TGTGCCAGCAGCCCCCTCAACACGGGAGTCTATGGCTACACCTTC
abundance: .; v_gene: TRBV2; j_gene: TRBJ2-2; d_gene: TRBD1; CDR3aa: CASSGQGASPGELFF; CDR3nt: TGTGCCAGCAGTGGGCAGGGGGCGTCCCCCGGGGAGCTGTTTTTT
abundance: large; v_gene: TRBV27; j_gene: TRBJ1-2; d_gene: .; CDR3aa: CASSPSQGYGYTF; CDR3nt: TGTGCCAGCAGTCCGTCACAGGGTTATGGCTACACCTTC
abundance: once; v_gene: TRBV9; j_gene: TRBJ1-2; d_gene: .; CDR3aa: CASSAGTLNYGYTF; CDR3nt: TGTGCCAGCAGCGCCGGGACACTCAACTATGGCTACACCTTC
abundance: .; v_gene: TRBV29-1; j_gene: TRBJ1-3; d_gene: TRBD1; CDR3aa: CSVELLQGDSGNTIYF; CDR3nt: TGCAGCGTTGAACTCCTACAGGGGGACTCTGGAAACACCATATATTTT
abundance: .; v_gene: TRBV11-2; j_gene: TRBJ2-7; d_gene: .; CDR3aa: CASSLPDRNYEQYF; CDR3nt: TGTGCCAGCAGCTTACCGGACAGAAACTACGAGCAGTACTTC
abundance: few; v_gene: TRBV21-1; j_gene: TRBJ2-7; d_gene: .; CDR3aa: CASSLSYEQYF; CDR3nt: TGTGCCAGCAGTCTCTCCTACGAGCAGTACTTC
abundance: .; v_gene: TRBV28; j_gene: TRBJ2-3; d_gene: .; CDR3aa: CASSFDRRTDTQYF; CDR3nt: TGTGCCAGCAGTTTCGACAGGAGAACAGATACGCAGTATTTT
abundance: .; v_gene: TRBV7-8; j_gene: TRBJ2-5; d_gene: .; CDR3aa: CASTYLWAQETQYF; CDR3nt: TGTGCCAGCACCTACTTATGGGCACAAGAGACCCAGTACTTC
abundance: once; v_gene: TRBV15; j_gene: TRBJ2-7; d_gene: .; CDR3aa: CATSRGGLGDEQYF; CDR3nt: TGTGCCACCAGCAGAGGGGGTCTAGGGGACGAGCAGTACTTC